These T cell receptor beta chains were read from a single sample in a study of T cell changes during pregnancy in multiple sclerosis. Generated by immunoSEQ multiplex PCR, the TCRdb table keeps only in-frame clones and is missing some. The table includes around 44,000 clones, approximately 94% detected once. The source was CD8+ T cells from peripheral blood mononuclear cells, collected in the third trimester of pregnancy. The source is a female donor with multiple sclerosis, enrolled in a pregnancy study. Both conserved end residues are part of each CDR3. D genes are given only for firm matches. The listing skips clone size in some rows; elsewhere it reads once, few, many or a size class.

CDR3nt: TGTGCCAGCAGTTTCCGCATCGCCGGGGATACGCAGTATTTT; CDR3aa: CASSFRIAGDTQYF; j_gene: TRBJ2-3; abundance: .; d_gene: .; v_gene: TRBV27
CDR3nt: TGTGCCAGCAGTGGACAGGGAAGAGGCAATGAGCAGTTCTTC; CDR3aa: CASSGQGRGNEQFF; j_gene: TRBJ2-1; abundance: .; d_gene: TRBD1; v_gene: TRBV6-5
CDR3nt: TGTGCCAGCAGCTTACTAGTAGGGGGAGAGACCCAGTACTTC; CDR3aa: CASSLLVGGETQYF; j_gene: TRBJ2-5; abundance: .; d_gene: .; v_gene: TRBV7-6
CDR3nt: TGCAGCGTTGGTCATTCGGGTTCCGGGGAGCTGTTTTTT; CDR3aa: CSVGHSGSGELFF; j_gene: TRBJ2-2; abundance: .; d_gene: .; v_gene: TRBV29-1
CDR3nt: TGCGCCAGCAGCCGCGACAGGCCCTACGAGCAGTACTTC; CDR3aa: CASSRDRPYEQYF; j_gene: TRBJ2-7; abundance: once; d_gene: .; v_gene: TRBV4-1
CDR3nt: TGCGCCAGCAGCTTAAGGGACAGGGGGCTCGATGAGCAGTTCTTC; CDR3aa: CASSLRDRGLDEQFF; j_gene: TRBJ2-1; abundance: .; d_gene: TRBD1; v_gene: TRBV5-1
CDR3nt: TGCAGCGTTTTGACAGATACCTCTGGGGCCAACGTCCTGACTTTC; CDR3aa: CSVLTDTSGANVLTF; j_gene: TRBJ2-6; abundance: .; d_gene: .; v_gene: TRBV29-1
CDR3nt: TGTGCCAGCAGCTTATTACAGGGGACTTCCTATGGCTACACCTTC; CDR3aa: CASSLLQGTSYGYTF; j_gene: TRBJ1-2; abundance: .; d_gene: TRBD1; v_gene: TRBV7-9
CDR3nt: TGTGCCAGCAGTGGTGACCGGGAGGCCAAAGACGAGCAGTACTTC; CDR3aa: CASSGDREAKDEQYF; j_gene: TRBJ2-7; abundance: .; d_gene: TRBD2; v_gene: TRBV2
CDR3nt: TGTGCCAGCAGTTTATGGTCGGAGAGCACAGATACGCAGTATTTT; CDR3aa: CASSLWSESTDTQYF; j_gene: TRBJ2-3; abundance: once; d_gene: .; v_gene: TRBV27
CDR3nt: TGTGCCAGCAGCCCAACTAGCGGGACTTACAATGAGCAGTTCTTC; CDR3aa: CASSPTSGTYNEQFF; j_gene: TRBJ2-1; abundance: .; d_gene: TRBD2; v_gene: TRBV27
CDR3nt: TGCGCCAGCAGCTTCCGGAAGGGGGTTAACACTGAAGCTTTCTTT; CDR3aa: CASSFRKGVNTEAFF; j_gene: TRBJ1-1; abundance: .; d_gene: .; v_gene: TRBV5-1
CDR3nt: TGTGCTAGTGCGAGTACCACAGATACGCAGTATTTT; CDR3aa: CASASTTDTQYF; j_gene: TRBJ2-3; abundance: once; d_gene: .; v_gene: TRBV12-5
CDR3nt: TGCAGCGTTGTCCTTGGGACAGGGGGCACGGATGAGCAGTTCTTC; CDR3aa: CSVVLGTGGTDEQFF; j_gene: TRBJ2-1; abundance: .; d_gene: TRBD1; v_gene: TRBV29-1
CDR3nt: TGTGCCAGCAGTTCAGGCAGCTCCTCCTATGGCTACACCTTC; CDR3aa: CASSSGSSSYGYTF; j_gene: TRBJ1-2; abundance: .; d_gene: .; v_gene: TRBV27
CDR3nt: TGTGCCAGCAGCTTAGAGGGGACTAGCGGGAGGCCTTCCTACGAGCAGTACTTC; CDR3aa: CASSLEGTSGRPSYEQYF; j_gene: TRBJ2-7; abundance: .; d_gene: TRBD2; v_gene: TRBV7-6
CDR3nt: TGTGCCAGCAGTTCGGGGACAGGGGGCAGCGAGCAGTACTTC; CDR3aa: CASSSGTGGSEQYF; j_gene: TRBJ2-7; abundance: .; d_gene: TRBD1; v_gene: TRBV27